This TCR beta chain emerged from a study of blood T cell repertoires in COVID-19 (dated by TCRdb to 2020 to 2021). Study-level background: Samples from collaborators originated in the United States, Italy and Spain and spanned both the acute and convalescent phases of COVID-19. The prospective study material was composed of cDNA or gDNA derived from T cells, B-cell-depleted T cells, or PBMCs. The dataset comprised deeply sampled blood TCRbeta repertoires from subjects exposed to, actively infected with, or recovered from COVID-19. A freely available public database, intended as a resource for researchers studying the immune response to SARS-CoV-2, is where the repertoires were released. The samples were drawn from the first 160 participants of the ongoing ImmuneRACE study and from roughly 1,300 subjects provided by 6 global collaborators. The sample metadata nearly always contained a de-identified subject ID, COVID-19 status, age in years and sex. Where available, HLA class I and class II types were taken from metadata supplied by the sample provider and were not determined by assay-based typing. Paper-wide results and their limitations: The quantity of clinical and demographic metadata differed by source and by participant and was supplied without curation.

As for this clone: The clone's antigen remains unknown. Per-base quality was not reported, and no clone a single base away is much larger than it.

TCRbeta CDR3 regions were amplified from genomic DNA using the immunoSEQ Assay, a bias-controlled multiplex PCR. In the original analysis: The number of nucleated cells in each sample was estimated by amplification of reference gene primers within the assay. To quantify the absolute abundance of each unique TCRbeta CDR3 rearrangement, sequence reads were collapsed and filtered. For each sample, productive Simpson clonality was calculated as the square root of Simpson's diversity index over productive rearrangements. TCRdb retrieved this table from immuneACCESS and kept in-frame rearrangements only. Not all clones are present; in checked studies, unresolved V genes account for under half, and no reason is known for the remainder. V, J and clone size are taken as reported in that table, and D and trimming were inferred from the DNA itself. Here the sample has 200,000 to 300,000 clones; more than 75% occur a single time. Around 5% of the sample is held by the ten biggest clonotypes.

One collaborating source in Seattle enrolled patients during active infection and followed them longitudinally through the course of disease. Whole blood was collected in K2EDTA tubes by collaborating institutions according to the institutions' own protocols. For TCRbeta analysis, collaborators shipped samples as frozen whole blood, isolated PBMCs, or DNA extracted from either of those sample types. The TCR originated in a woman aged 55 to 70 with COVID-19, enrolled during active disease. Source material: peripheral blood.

CDR3 sequence: CASSVSGTTNYEQYF. Here is the DNA: TGTGCCAGCAGCGTATCCGGGACTACCAATTACGAGCAGTACTTC. This sequence uses TRBV7-2 and TRBJ2-7, with 7 central nucleotides matching TRBD2. From V the trimming removes 5 bases and from J it removes 4 bases, while the gene matches leave 11 bases of the junction unaccounted for. The CDR1 and CDR2 encoded by the germline V gene are SGHTA and FQGNSA. Reading from cysteine to phenylalanine, the CDR3 counts 15 amino acids. CDR3 DNA is the only sequence kept; it has 45 bases, read in frame from the first base.